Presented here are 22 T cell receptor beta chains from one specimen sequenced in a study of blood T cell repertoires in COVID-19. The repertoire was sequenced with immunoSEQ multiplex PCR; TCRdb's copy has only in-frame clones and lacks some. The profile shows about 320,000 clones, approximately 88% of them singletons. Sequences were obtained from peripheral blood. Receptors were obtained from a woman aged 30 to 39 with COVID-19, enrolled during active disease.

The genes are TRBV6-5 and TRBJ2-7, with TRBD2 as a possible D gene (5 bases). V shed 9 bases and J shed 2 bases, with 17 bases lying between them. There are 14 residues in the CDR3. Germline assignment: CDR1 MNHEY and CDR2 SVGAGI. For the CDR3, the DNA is TGTGCCAGTAAAGAGCGGTCACGAACCTACGAGCAGTACGTC. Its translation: CASKERSRTYEQYV.

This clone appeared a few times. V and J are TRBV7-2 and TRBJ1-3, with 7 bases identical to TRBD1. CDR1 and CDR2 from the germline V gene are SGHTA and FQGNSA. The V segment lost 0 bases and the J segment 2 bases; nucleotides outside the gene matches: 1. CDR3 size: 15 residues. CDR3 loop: CASSLAGTAGNTIYF. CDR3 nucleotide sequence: TGTGCCAGCAGCTTAGCGGGGACAGCTGGAAACACCATATATTTT.

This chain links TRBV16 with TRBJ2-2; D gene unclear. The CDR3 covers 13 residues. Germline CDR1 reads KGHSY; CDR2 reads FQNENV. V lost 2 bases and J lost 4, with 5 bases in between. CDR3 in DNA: TGTGCCAGCAGCCAAATAGCCACCGGGGAGCTGTTTTTT. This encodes CASSQIATGELFF.

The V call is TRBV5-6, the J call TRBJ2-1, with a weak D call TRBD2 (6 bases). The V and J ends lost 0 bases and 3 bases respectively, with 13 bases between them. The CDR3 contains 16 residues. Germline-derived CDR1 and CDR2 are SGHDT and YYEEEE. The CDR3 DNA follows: TGTGCCAGCAGCTTGGACGGCGGGGCCTACTACAATGAGCAGTTCTTC. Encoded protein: CASSLDGGAYYNEQFF.

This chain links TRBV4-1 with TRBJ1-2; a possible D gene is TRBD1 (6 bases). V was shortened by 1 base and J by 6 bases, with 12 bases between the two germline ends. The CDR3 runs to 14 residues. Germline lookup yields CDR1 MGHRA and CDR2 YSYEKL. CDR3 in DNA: TGCGCCAGCAGCCAAGCGCAGGGGCGGAATGGCTACACCTTC. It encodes CASSQAQGRNGYTF.

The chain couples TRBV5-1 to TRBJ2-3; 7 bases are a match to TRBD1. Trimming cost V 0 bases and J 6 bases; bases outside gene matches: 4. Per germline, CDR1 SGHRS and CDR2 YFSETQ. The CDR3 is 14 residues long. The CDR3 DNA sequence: TGCGCCAGCAGCTTGGAGGGGGCCGGGGATACGCAGTATTTT. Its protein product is CASSLEGAGDTQYF.

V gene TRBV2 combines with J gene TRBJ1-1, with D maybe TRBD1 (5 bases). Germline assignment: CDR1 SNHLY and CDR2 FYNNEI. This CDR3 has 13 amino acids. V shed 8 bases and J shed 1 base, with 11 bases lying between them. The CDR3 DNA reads TGTGCCAGCCTCAGGGCCTGGAACACTGAAGCTTTCTTT. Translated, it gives CASLRAWNTEAFF.

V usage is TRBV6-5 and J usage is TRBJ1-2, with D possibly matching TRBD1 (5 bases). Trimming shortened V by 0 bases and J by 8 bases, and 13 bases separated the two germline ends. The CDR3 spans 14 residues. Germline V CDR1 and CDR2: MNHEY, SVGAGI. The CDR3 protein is CASSYSGGGEGYTF. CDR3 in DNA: TGTGCCAGCAGTTACTCTGGAGGAGGGGAAGGCTACACCTTC.

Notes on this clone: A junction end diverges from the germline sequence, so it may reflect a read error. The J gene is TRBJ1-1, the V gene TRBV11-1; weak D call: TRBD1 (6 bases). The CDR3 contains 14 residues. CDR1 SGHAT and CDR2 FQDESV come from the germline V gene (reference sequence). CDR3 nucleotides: TGTGCCAGCAGTCGCAGGGGAGCGGAAACTGGAGCTTTCTTT. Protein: CASSRRGAETGAFF.

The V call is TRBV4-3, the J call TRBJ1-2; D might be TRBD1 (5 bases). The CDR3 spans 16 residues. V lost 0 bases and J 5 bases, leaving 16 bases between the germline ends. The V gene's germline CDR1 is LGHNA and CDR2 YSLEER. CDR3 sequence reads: CASSQDEQGGWYGYTF. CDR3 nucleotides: TGCGCCAGCAGCCAAGACGAGCAGGGAGGGTGGTATGGCTACACCTTC.

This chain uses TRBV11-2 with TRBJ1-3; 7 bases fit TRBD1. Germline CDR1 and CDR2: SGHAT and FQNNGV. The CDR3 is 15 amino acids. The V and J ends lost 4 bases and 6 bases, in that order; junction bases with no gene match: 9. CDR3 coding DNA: TGTGCCAGCAGCTGGACCCGGGGGACAGTAAACACCATATATTTT. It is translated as CASSWTRGTVNTIYF.

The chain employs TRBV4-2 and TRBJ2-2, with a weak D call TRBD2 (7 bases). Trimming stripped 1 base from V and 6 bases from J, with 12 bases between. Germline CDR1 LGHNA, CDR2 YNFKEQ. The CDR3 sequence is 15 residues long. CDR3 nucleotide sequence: TGTGCCAGCAGCCAAGCGGCGGGGGCGCCCGGGGAGCTGTTTTTT. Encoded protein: CASSQAAGAPGELFF.

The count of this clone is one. The CDR3 nucleotides are TGTGCCAGCAGTGAAACCGGGACAGCACACTATGGCTACACCTTC. Translation gives CASSETGTAHYGYTF. The gene calls are TRBV2 and TRBJ1-2, with 7 nucleotides matching TRBD1. The CDR3 extends over 15 amino acids. The V and J ends lost 2 bases and 3 bases, in that order; junction bases with no gene match: 6. Germline loops: CDR1 SNHLY, CDR2 FYNNEI.

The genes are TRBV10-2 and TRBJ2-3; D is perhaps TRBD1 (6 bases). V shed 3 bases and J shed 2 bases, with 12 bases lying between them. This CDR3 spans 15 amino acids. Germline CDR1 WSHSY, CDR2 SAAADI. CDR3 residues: CASSETGIATDTQYF. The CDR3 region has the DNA TGCGCCAGCAGTGAAACAGGGATTGCCACAGATACGCAGTATTTT.

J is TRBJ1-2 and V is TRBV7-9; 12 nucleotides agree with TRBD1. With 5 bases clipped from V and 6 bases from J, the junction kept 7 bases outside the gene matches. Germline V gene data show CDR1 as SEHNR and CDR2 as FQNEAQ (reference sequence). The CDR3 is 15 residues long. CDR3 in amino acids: CASSTTGTGGNGYTF. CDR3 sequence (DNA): TGTGCCAGCAGCACGACCGGGACAGGGGGCAATGGCTACACCTTC.

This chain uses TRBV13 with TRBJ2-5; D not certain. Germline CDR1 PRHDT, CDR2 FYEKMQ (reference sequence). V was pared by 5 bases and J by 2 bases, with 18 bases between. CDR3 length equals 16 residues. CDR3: CASSPIGGEIQETQYF. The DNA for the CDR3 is TGTGCCAGCAGCCCCATCGGCGGTGAGATACAAGAGACCCAGTACTTC.

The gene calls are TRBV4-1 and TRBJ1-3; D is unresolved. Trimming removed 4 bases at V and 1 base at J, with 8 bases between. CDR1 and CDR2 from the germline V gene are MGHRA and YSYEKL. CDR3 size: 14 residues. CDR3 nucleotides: TGCGCCAGCAGCCCCCGGTTTTCTGGAAACACCATATATTTT. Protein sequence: CASSPRFSGNTIYF.

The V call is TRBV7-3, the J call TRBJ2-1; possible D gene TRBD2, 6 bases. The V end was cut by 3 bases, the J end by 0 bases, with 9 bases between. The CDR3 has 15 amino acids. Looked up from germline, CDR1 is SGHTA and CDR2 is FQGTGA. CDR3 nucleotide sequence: TGTGCCAGCAGCTTTGACGGGGGCTCCTACAATGAGCAGTTCTTC. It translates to CASSFDGGSYNEQFF.

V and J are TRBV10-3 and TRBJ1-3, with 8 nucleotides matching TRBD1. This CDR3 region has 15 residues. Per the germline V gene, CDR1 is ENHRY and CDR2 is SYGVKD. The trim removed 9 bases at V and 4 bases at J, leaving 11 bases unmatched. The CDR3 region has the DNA TGTGCCATGCACCCGGACAGGGTGACGGGAAACACCATATATTTT. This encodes CAMHPDRVTGNTIYF.

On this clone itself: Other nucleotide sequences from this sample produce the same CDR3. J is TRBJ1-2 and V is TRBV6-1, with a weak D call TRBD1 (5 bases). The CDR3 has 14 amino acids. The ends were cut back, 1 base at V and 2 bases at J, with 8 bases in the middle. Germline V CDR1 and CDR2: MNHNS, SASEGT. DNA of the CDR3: TGTGCCAGCAGTGAAGGGGGCGCGAACTATGGCTACACCTTC. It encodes CASSEGGANYGYTF.

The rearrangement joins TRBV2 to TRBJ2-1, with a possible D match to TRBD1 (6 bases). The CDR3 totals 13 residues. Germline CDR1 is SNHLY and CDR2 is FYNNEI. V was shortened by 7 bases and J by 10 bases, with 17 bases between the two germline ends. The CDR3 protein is CASTQDSLQEQFF. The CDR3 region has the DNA TGTGCCAGCACCCAGGACAGTTTACAGGAGCAGTTCTTC.

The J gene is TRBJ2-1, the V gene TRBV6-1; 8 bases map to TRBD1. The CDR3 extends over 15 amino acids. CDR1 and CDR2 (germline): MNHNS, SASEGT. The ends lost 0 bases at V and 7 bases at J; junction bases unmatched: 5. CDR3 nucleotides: TGTGCCAGCAGTGAAGCCGGACAGGGTATTAATGAGCAGTTCTTC. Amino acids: CASSEAGQGINEQFF.